This is a list of T cell receptor beta chains from one sample in a study of neurological immune-mediated disorders. TCRdb redid the calling of the 5' RACE reads with MiXCR, one entry per CDR3 protein. The sample contains under 80,000 distinct CDR3 sequences, about 14% of which appear only once. Sequencing input: PBMCs. These receptors were taken from a woman in her 50s in good health. CDR3s include the opening cysteine and the closing phenylalanine or tryptophan. The D gene is left open where the match is weak. Part of the rows lack a size; the others show once, few, many or a class for expanded clones.

clone_size,j_call,d_call,v_call,cdr3_aa,cdr3_nt
many,TRBJ2-7,TRBD2,TRBV5-1,CASRPGLAGDEQYF,TGCGCCAGTAGGCCGGGACTAGCGGGAGACGAGCAGTACTTC
many,TRBJ1-1,.,TRBV5-1,CASSLGPLGNTEAFF,TGCGCCAGCAGCTTGGGGCCCCTGGGGAACACTGAAGCTTTCTTT
.,TRBJ2-1,.,TRBV5-1,CASSLLAVGNEQFF,TGCGCCAGCAGCTTGCTTGCGGTGGGTAATGAGCAGTTCTTC
many,TRBJ2-1,.,TRBV7-2,CASSSIPGNEQFF,TGTGCCAGCAGCTCCATTCCCGGCAATGAGCAGTTCTTC
.,TRBJ2-1,TRBD2,TRBV20-1,CSATLAGGFSSYNEQFF,TGCAGTGCTACTTTAGCGGGAGGCTTTAGTTCCTACAATGAGCAGTTCTTC
many,TRBJ1-1,TRBD1,TRBV10-3,CAISVGQGITEAFF,TGTGCCATCAGTGTTGGACAGGGAATCACTGAAGCTTTCTTT
many,TRBJ1-3,.,TRBV29-1,CSVEVGNTIYF,TGCAGCGTTGAAGTCGGAAACACCATATATTTT
many,TRBJ2-5,.,TRBV29-1,CSVDRLQETQYF,TGCAGCGTTGATCGCCTCCAAGAGACCCAGTACTTC
few,TRBJ2-6,.,TRBV5-5,CASSLVAVLEANVLTF,TGTGCCAGCAGCTTGGTGGCGGTCCTGGAGGCCAACGTCCTGACTTTC
many,TRBJ1-1,TRBD1,TRBV6-5,CASSYVSGQGNTEAFF,TGTGCCAGCAGTTACGTTTCGGGACAGGGGAACACTGAAGCTTTCTTT
.,TRBJ2-5,.,TRBV24-1,CATSRGQGGETQYF,TGTGCCACCAGCAGGGGCCAGGGAGGAGAGACCCAGTACTTC
many,TRBJ2-1,.,TRBV29-1,CSANNNEQFF,TGCAGCGCGAACAACAATGAGCAGTTCTTC
.,TRBJ2-1,TRBD2,TRBV6-6,CASRETGGYYNEQFF,TGTGCCAGCCGAGAAACGGGGGGTTACTACAATGAGCAGTTCTTC
.,TRBJ2-4,.,TRBV5-1,CASSPASGTPRGVKNIQYF,TGCGCCAGCAGTCCTGCGAGCGGGACACCCCGAGGGGTCAAAAACATTCAGTACTTC
many,TRBJ2-3,.,TRBV29-1,CSGDRADTQYF,TGCAGCGGGGATCGTGCAGATACGCAGTATTTT
many,TRBJ2-1,.,TRBV5-1,CASSLGDSYNEQFF,TGCGCCAGCAGCTTGGGCGACTCTTACAATGAGCAGTTCTTC
many,TRBJ1-2,.,TRBV5-1,CASSLGFTAEPLYGYTF,TGCGCCAGCAGCTTGGGATTTACGGCAGAGCCCCTTTATGGCTACACCTTC
many,TRBJ1-6,.,TRBV3-1,CASSQTEGSYSPLHF,TGTGCCAGCAGCCAAACTGAGGGCAGCTATTCACCCCTCCACTTT
many,TRBJ2-5,TRBD1,TRBV7-8,CASSLDRGPWETQYF,TGTGCCAGCAGCTTAGACAGGGGGCCTTGGGAGACCCAGTACTTC
few,TRBJ1-5,.,TRBV12-5,CASGLAPGGLDQPQHF,TGTGCTAGTGGTTTGGCCCCGGGCGGACTTGATCAGCCCCAGCATTTT
.,TRBJ1-1,.,TRBV7-8,CASSLSGGFNTEAFF,TGTGCCAGCAGCTTAAGCGGCGGGTTCAACACTGAAGCTTTCTTT
many,TRBJ2-1,TRBD2,TRBV7-2,CASSLARLAGNEQFF,TGTGCCAGCAGCTTAGCGAGACTAGCGGGGAATGAGCAGTTCTTC
many,TRBJ2-1,.,TRBV7-2,CASSPEGRSYNEQFF,TGTGCCAGCAGCCCCGAGGGTCGCTCCTACAATGAGCAGTTCTTC
many,TRBJ2-1,.,TRBV12-3/TRBV12-4,CASTRLGSYNEQFF,TGTGCCAGCACCCGGTTGGGCTCCTACAATGAGCAGTTCTTC
many,TRBJ2-1,.,TRBV28,CASSSNEQFF,TGTGCCAGCAGTTCCAATGAGCAGTTCTTC
many,TRBJ2-1,.,TRBV5-1,CASRTTAGGEQFF,TGCGCCAGCAGAACGACAGCTGGCGGTGAGCAGTTCTTC
many,TRBJ2-3,TRBD2,TRBV5-1,CASSSGLAGPTDTQYF,TGCGCCAGCAGCTCTGGACTAGCGGGGCCCACAGATACGCAGTATTTT
many,TRBJ1-1,.,TRBV20-1,CSASSPAQAFF,TGCAGTGCTAGCAGTCCGGCCCAGGCTTTCTTT
many,TRBJ2-2,.,TRBV14,CASSPGSHGELFF,TGTGCCAGCAGCCCGGGTAGTCACGGGGAGCTGTTTTTT
many,TRBJ1-5,.,TRBV5-1,CASSLTVNQPQHF,TGCGCCAGCAGCTTGACGGTTAATCAGCCCCAGCATTTT
many,TRBJ2-1,TRBD2,TRBV5-1,CASSSLAGGENEQFF,TGCGCCAGCAGCTCACTAGCGGGAGGTGAGAATGAGCAGTTCTTC
many,TRBJ2-2,TRBD1,TRBV15,CATSRVVTGGGTGELFF,TGTGCCACCAGCAGAGTAGTGACAGGGGGCGGCACCGGGGAGCTGTTTTTT